Listed below are T cell receptor beta chains from one sample, sequenced in a study of early T cells in non-severe SARS-CoV-2 infection. TCRdb itself ran the 5' RACE reads through MiXCR, one entry per CDR3 protein. The sample holds roughly 30,000 distinct CDR3 sequences, approximately 5.4% seen once. Sequenced material: whole blood. These receptors were collected from an adult who was a healthcare worker with PCR-confirmed SARS-CoV-2 infection or an uninfected control (not recorded which). Both conserved end residues are part of each CDR3. The order of the fields is clone size, D gene, V gene, J gene, CDR3 DNA, CDR3 protein. A D gene is named only where the DNA matches it firmly. Expanded clones are given a class, and other clones once, few, many or no size at all.

clone_size: many; d_call: .; v_call: TRBV14; j_call: TRBJ1-3; cdr3_nt: TGTGCCAGCAGCCCGTCTAGGATCGGAGGAAACACCATATATTTT; cdr3_aa: CASSPSRIGGNTIYF
clone_size: many; d_call: .; v_call: TRBV5-1; j_call: TRBJ1-1; cdr3_nt: TGCGCCAGCAGCTTGGCCAGGGGTCGCACTGAAGCTTTCTTT; cdr3_aa: CASSLARGRTEAFF
clone_size: many; d_call: .; v_call: TRBV11-2; j_call: TRBJ2-7; cdr3_nt: TGTGCCAGCAGCCTCATGCGACATCCCTACGAGCAGTACTTC; cdr3_aa: CASSLMRHPYEQYF
clone_size: many; d_call: .; v_call: TRBV19; j_call: TRBJ1-3; cdr3_nt: TGTGCCAGTAGTTTATCCTCTGGAAACACCATATATTTT; cdr3_aa: CASSLSSGNTIYF
clone_size: many; d_call: .; v_call: TRBV30; j_call: TRBJ1-2; cdr3_nt: TGTGCCTGGAGTGGTTACTATGGCTACACCTTC; cdr3_aa: CAWSGYYGYTF
clone_size: .; d_call: TRBD1; v_call: TRBV20-1; j_call: TRBJ2-5; cdr3_nt: TGCAGTGCTAGTCGACGACAGGGAGAGACCCAGTACTTC; cdr3_aa: CSASRRQGETQYF
clone_size: many; d_call: .; v_call: TRBV11-2; j_call: TRBJ2-3; cdr3_nt: TGTGCCAGCAGCTCCCATGCGGGCGGGGTTGGAGATACGCAGTATTTT; cdr3_aa: CASSSHAGGVGDTQYF
clone_size: .; d_call: .; v_call: TRBV6-2/TRBV6-3; j_call: TRBJ1-5; cdr3_nt: TGTGCCAGCAGTGGCGGACCGGAAAATCAGCACCAGCATTTT; cdr3_aa: CASSGGPENQHQHF
clone_size: many; d_call: .; v_call: TRBV7-2; j_call: TRBJ2-2; cdr3_nt: TGTGCCAGCACCACCAGCGGGAACACCGGGGAGCTGTTTTTT; cdr3_aa: CASTTSGNTGELFF
clone_size: many; d_call: TRBD2; v_call: TRBV7-3; j_call: TRBJ2-3; cdr3_nt: TGTGCCAGCAGCTCCCTTGAGGGGAGGGACACAGATACGCAGTATTTT; cdr3_aa: CASSSLEGRDTDTQYF
clone_size: many; d_call: .; v_call: TRBV4-3; j_call: TRBJ2-7; cdr3_nt: TGCGCCAGCAGCCAACAGAGAGGGAGAGAGCAGTACTTC; cdr3_aa: CASSQQRGREQYF
clone_size: few; d_call: .; v_call: TRBV5-6; j_call: TRBJ2-1; cdr3_nt: TGTGCCAGCAGCGCCTCCGGGACACCTCCCTACAATGAGCAGTTCTTC; cdr3_aa: CASSASGTPPYNEQFF
clone_size: .; d_call: TRBD1; v_call: TRBV7-2; j_call: TRBJ2-5; cdr3_nt: TGTGCCAGCAGCGCTGGGACAGGCCACGAGACCCAGTACTTC; cdr3_aa: CASSAGTGHETQYF
clone_size: many; d_call: .; v_call: TRBV6-1; j_call: TRBJ2-1; cdr3_nt: TGTGCCAGCAGTGAGGTCAGGGGGGGCTCGGGCGAGCAGTTCTTC; cdr3_aa: CASSEVRGGSGEQFF
clone_size: .; d_call: .; v_call: TRBV5-6; j_call: TRBJ1-2; cdr3_nt: TGTGCCAGCAGCTTGGAAGAGGGGCAAACCTCTGGCTACACCTTC; cdr3_aa: CASSLEEGQTSGYTF
clone_size: many; d_call: TRBD1; v_call: TRBV12-3/TRBV12-4; j_call: TRBJ1-6; cdr3_nt: TGTGCCAGCAGTTTACAGGGGGCGCAGAACTCACCCCTCCACTTT; cdr3_aa: CASSLQGAQNSPLHF
clone_size: many; d_call: .; v_call: TRBV2; j_call: TRBJ2-5; cdr3_nt: TGTGCCAGCAGTCCTCAGGGCTTCCAAGAGACCCAGTACTTC; cdr3_aa: CASSPQGFQETQYF
clone_size: few; d_call: .; v_call: TRBV9; j_call: TRBJ2-3; cdr3_nt: TGTGCCAGCAGCGTAGAGGGTACGGTCACAGATACGCAGTATTTT; cdr3_aa: CASSVEGTVTDTQYF
clone_size: many; d_call: .; v_call: TRBV7-3; j_call: TRBJ2-3; cdr3_nt: TGTGCCAGCAGCTGGCCGCGGGGGCTAGCGACAGATACGCAGTATTTT; cdr3_aa: CASSWPRGLATDTQYF
clone_size: many; d_call: TRBD1; v_call: TRBV19; j_call: TRBJ2-3; cdr3_nt: TGTGCCAGTAGTGCCACAGGGGGTCATAGCACAGATACGCAGTATTTT; cdr3_aa: CASSATGGHSTDTQYF
clone_size: medium-sized; d_call: .; v_call: TRBV4-1; j_call: TRBJ2-7; cdr3_nt: TGCGCCAGCAGCCAAGTCGGGGACTACGAGCAGTACTTC; cdr3_aa: CASSQVGDYEQYF
clone_size: large; d_call: .; v_call: TRBV28; j_call: TRBJ2-1; cdr3_nt: TGTGCCAGCAGTTCCGGGGGTGATGAGCAGTTCTTC; cdr3_aa: CASSSGGDEQFF
clone_size: once; d_call: .; v_call: TRBV5-6; j_call: TRBJ1-5; cdr3_nt: TGTGCCAGCAGCTTGGGAATATCAGTTCAGCCCCAGCATTTT; cdr3_aa: CASSLGISVQPQHF